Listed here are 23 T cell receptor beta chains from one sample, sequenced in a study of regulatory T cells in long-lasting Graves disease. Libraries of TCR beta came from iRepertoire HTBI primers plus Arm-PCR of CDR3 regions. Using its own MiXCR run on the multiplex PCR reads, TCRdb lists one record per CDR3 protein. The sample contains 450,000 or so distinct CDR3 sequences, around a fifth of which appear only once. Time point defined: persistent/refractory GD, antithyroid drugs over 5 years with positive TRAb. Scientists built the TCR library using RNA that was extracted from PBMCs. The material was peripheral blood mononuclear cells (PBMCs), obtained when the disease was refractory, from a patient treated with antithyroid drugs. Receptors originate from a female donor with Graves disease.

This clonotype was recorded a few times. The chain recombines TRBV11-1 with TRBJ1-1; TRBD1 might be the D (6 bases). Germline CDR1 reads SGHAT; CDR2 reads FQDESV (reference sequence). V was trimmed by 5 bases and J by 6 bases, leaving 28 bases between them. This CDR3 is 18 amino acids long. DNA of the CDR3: TGTGCCAGCAGCCAAAATAGTTGGCCCGGGACATGGAGCCCTGAAGCTTTCTTT. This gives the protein CASSQNSWPGTWSPEAFF.

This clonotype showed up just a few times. DNA for the CDR3: TGTGCCAGCAGTTCGACTAGCGGGAAGTCCGGGGAGCTGTTTTTT. Translation gives CASSSTSGKSGELFF. The chain employs TRBV12-3 or TRBV12-4 and TRBJ2-2; TRBD2 aligns across 11 bases. The CDR3 has 15 amino acids. Trimming removed 4 bases from V and 6 bases from J; junction bases left unmatched: 4.

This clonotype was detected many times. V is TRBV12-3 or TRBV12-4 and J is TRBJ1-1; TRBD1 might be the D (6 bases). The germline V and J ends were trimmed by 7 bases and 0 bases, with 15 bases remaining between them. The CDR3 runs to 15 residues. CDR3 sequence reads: CASKGTGNVNTEAFF. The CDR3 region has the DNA TGTGCCAGCAAGGGTACAGGGAACGTGAACACTGAAGCTTTCTTT.

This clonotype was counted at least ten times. CDR3 sequence reads: CASSLGQAGKKLFF. The CDR3 coding sequence is TGTGCCAGCAGCCTGGGACAGGCAGGGAAAAAACTGTTTTTT. This sequence joins TRBV12-3 or TRBV12-4 and TRBJ1-4; 8 positions agree with TRBD1. The V and J ends lost 6 bases and 9 bases, in that order; junction bases with no gene match: 9. The CDR3 is 14 amino acids.

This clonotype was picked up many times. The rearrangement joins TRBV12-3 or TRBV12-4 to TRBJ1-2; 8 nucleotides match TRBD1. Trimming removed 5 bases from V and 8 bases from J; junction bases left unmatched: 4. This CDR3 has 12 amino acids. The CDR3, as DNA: TGTGCCAGCAGTCCGGGGACAGGCGGCTACACCTTC. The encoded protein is CASSPGTGGYTF.

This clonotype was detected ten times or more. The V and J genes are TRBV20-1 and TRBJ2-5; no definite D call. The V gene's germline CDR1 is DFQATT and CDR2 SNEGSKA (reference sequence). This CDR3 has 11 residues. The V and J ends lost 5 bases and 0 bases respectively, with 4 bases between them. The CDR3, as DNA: TGCAGTGCTCCGGACCAAGAGACCCAGTACTTC. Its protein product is CSAPDQETQYF.

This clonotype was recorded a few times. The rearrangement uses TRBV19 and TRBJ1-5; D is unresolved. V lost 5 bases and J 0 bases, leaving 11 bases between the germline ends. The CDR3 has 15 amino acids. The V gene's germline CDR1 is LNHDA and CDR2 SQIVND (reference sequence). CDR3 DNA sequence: TGTGCCAGTAGTCAGCAGGCCGATAGCAATCAGCCCCAGCATTTT. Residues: CASSQQADSNQPQHF.

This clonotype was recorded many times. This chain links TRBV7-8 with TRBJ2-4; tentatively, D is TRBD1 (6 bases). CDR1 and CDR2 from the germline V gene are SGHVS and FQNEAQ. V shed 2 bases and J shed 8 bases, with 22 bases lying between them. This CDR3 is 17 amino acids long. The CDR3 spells CASSLKFQGYGMDIQYF. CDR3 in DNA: TGTGCCAGCAGCTTAAAGTTTCAGGGGTACGGTATGGACATTCAGTACTTC.

This CDR3 reads CAWRPPSGNTIYF. The DNA for the CDR3 is TGTGCCTGGAGGCCTCCCTCTGGAAACACCATATATTTT. The rearrangement joins TRBV30 to TRBJ1-3, with no clear D. Germline assignment: CDR1 GTSNPN and CDR2 SVGIG (reference sequence). The CDR3 has 13 amino acids. Trimming shortened V by 3 bases and J by 0 bases, and 6 bases separated the two germline ends.

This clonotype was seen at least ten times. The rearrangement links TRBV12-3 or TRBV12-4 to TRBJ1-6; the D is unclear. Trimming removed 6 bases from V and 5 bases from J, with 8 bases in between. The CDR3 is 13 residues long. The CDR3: CASSQGNNSPLHF. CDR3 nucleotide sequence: TGTGCCAGCAGCCAAGGGAATAATTCACCCCTCCACTTT.

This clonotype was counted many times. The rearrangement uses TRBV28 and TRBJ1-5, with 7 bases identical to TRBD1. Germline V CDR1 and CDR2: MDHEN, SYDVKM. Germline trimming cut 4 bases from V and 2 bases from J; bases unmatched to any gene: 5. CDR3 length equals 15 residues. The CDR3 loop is CASSSYGTGNQPQHF. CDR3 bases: TGTGCCAGCAGTTCCTATGGGACAGGCAATCAGCCCCAGCATTTT.

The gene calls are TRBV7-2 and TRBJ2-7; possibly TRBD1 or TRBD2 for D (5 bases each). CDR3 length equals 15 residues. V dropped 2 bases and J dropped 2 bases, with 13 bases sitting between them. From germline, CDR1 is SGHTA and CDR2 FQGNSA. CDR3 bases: TGTGCCAGCAGCTTACAGGGAGAGGGGCCCTACGAGCAGTACTTC. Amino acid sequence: CASSLQGEGPYEQYF.

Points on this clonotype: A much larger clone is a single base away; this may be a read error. In DNA form, the CDR3 reads TGTGCCAGCAGCCGGACAGGGAAGACTGAAGCTTTCTTT. Its translation is CASSRTGKTEAFF. The genes are TRBV28 and TRBJ1-1, with 8 positions matching TRBD1. The V gene end was trimmed by 6 bases and the J gene end by 5 bases; junction bases not matched to a gene: 5. The germline V gene encodes CDR1 MDHEN and CDR2 SYDVKM. The CDR3 length is 13 residues.

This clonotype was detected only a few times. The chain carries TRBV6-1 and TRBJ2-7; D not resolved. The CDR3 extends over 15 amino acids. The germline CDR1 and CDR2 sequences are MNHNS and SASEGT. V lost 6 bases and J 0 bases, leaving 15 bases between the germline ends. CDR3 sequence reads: CASSYGRPDSYEQYF. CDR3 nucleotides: TGTGCCAGCAGCTACGGGCGTCCTGACTCCTACGAGCAGTACTTC.

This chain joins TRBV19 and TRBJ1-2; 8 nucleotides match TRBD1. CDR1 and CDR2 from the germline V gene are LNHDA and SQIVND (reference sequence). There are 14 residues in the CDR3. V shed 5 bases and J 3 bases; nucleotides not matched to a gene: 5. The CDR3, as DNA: TGTGCCAGTAGTCGGACAGGGTTCGACTATGGCTACACCTTC. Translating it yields CASSRTGFDYGYTF.

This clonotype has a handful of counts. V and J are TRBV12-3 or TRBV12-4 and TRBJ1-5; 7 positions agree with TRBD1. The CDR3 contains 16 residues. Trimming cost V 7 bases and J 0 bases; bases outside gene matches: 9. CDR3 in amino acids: CASTRDSLYSNQPQHF. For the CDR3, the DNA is TGTGCCAGCACCCGGGACAGTCTCTATAGCAATCAGCCCCAGCATTTT.

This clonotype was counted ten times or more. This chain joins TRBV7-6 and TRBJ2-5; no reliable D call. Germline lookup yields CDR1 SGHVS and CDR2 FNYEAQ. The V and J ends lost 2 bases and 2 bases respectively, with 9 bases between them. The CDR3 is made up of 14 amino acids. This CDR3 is CASSLLRHQETQYF. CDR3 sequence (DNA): TGTGCCAGCAGCTTACTGCGGCATCAAGAGACCCAGTACTTC.

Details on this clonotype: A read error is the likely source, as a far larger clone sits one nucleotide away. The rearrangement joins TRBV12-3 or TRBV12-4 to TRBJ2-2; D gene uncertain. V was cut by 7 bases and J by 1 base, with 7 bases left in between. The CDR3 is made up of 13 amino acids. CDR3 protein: CASTRQNTGELFF. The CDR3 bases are TGTGCCAGCACCCGACAGAACACCGGGGAGCTGTTTTTT.

In DNA form, the CDR3 reads TGTGCCAGCAGCAGGTTCTCTAGCACAGATACGCAGTATTTT. Protein sequence: CASSRFSSTDTQYF. The chain joins TRBV6-1 to TRBJ2-3; D gene unclear. The CDR3 is 14 residues long. CDR1 is MNHNS, CDR2 SASEGT, per germline. V was cut by 6 bases and J by 0 bases, with 10 bases left in between.

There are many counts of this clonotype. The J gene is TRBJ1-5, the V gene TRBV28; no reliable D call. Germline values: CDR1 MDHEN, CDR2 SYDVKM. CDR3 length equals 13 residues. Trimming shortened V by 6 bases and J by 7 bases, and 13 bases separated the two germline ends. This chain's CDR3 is CASRVEKFQPQHF. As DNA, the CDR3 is TGTGCCAGCAGAGTAGAGAAGTTCCAGCCCCAGCATTTT.

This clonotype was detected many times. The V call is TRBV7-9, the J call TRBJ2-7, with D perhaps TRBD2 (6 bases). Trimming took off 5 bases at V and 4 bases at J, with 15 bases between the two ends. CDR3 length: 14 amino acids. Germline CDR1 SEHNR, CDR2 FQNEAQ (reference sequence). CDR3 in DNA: TGTGCCAGCAGCATAAACCCGGGGAGGTACGAGCAGTACTTC. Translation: CASSINPGRYEQYF. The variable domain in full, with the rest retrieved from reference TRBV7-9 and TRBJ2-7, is DTGVSQNPRHKITKRGQNVTFRCDPISEHNRLYWYRQTLGQGPEFLTYFQNEAQLEKSRLLSDRFSAERPKGSFSTLEIQRTEQGDSAMYLCASSINPGRYEQYFGPGTRLTVT.

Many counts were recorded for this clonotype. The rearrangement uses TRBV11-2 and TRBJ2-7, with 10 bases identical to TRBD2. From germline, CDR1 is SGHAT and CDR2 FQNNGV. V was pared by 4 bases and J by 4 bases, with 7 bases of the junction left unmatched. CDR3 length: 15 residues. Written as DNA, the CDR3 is TGTGCCAGCAGCTCCTTGACTAGCGGGCCATACGAGCAGTACTTC. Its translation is CASSSLTSGPYEQYF.

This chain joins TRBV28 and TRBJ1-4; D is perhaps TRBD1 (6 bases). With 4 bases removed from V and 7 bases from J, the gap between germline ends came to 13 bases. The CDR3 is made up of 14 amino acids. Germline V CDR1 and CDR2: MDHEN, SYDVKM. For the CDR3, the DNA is TGTGCCAGCAGTTATGCCAGGGGTTTTGAAAAACTGTTTTTT. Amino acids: CASSYARGFEKLFF.